This T cell receptor beta chain came from a study of T cell changes during pregnancy in multiple sclerosis. Some clones are missing from TCRdb's copy, which holds only in-frame ones; the method was immunoSEQ multiplex PCR. The sample lists fewer than 40,000 clones; roughly 94% were seen once. The TCR comes from a female donor with multiple sclerosis, enrolled in a pregnancy study. The sample was CD4+ T cells from peripheral blood mononuclear cells, taken in the third trimester of pregnancy.

For the CDR3, the DNA is TGTGCCAGCAGTCCCCAACACAGGAACACCGGGGAGCTGTTTTTT. Protein sequence: CASSPQHRNTGELFF. The J gene is TRBJ2-2, the V gene TRBV28; D is undetermined. V was shortened by 5 bases and J by 1 base, with 11 bases between the two germline ends. Germline V gene sequence: CDR1 MDHEN, CDR2 SYDVKM. This CDR3 region has 15 residues. Full variable domain (outside the CDR3, taken from reference TRBV28 and TRBJ2-2): DVKVTQSSRYLVKRTGEKVFLECVQDMDHENMFWYRQDPGLGLRLIYFSYDVKMKEKGDIPEGYSVSREKKERFSLILESASTNQTSMYLCASSPQHRNTGELFFGEGSRLTVL.